This entry is about one TCR beta chain. Its cognate antigen is unknown. Germline CDR1 and CDR2: MNHNS and SASEGT. The V end was cut by 7 bases, the J end by 2 bases, with 11 bases between. The CDR3 contains 13 residues. It was with 60 Vbeta and 13 Jbeta primers that the PCR ran. Only in-frame clones appear in the TCRdb table, and some are missing; sequencing was by immunoSEQ multiplex PCR. The repertoire holds 150,000 to 200,000 clones, with 65% to 85% as singletons. This sample stems from a study of cytomegalovirus exposure and HLA in healthy donors. Study-wide findings and caveats: Productive rates of about 90% or about 30% were seen for most TCR beta V segments in an earlier analysis.

The origin of this receptor is a man aged 40-55 years in good health and CMV-seropositive. Material: PBMCs. This rearrangement joins TRBV6-1 to TRBJ2-5, with a possible D match to TRBD2 (6 bases). CDR3 loop: CASNLRGQETQYF. CDR3 coding DNA: TGTGCCAGCAACCTTCGGGGGCAAGAGACCCAGTACTTC.